This T cell receptor (beta chain) was observed in a study of cytomegalovirus exposure and HLA in healthy donors. A multiplex PCR was run with 60 Vbeta primers and 13 Jbeta primers. Profiled with immunoSEQ multiplex PCR; TCRdb holds only in-frame clones, not every one. In the table there are 85,000 to 100,000 clones, more than 80% of which are singletons. Study-level points and caveats: The study labeled more than 150 TCR beta chains cytomegalovirus-associated.

With respect to this clone: What it binds is not known.

The V end lost 3 bases, the J end lost 0 bases, and 20 bases lay between the germline ends. CDR1 and CDR2 from the germline V gene are KGHSH and LQKENI. This CDR3 has 19 residues. This chain uses TRBV18 with TRBJ1-4; D remains ambiguous. This TCR was sampled from a man between 18 and 29 years old in good health and CMV-seronegative. The sample taken for sequencing was PBMCs. In DNA form, the CDR3 reads TGTGCCAGCTCACCCCAGGCCCAGGCGTCATTTGCAACTAATGAAAAACTGTTTTTT. This codes for CASSPQAQASFATNEKLFF.